This TCR beta chain was profiled in a study of cytomegalovirus exposure and HLA in healthy donors. For the study at large: When just under 400 donors were genotyped, roughly 78% of them were found to fall in the Caucasian-associated ancestry cluster.

The V end was cut by 6 bases, the J end by 5 bases, with 10 bases between. The CDR3 contains 13 residues. Germline loops: CDR1 WNHNN, CDR2 SYGVQD (reference sequence). Study-wide points: In a later analysis, common viral pathogens appeared linked to several of the most significant clusters. In a later analysis, the majority of CMV-associated beta chains seemingly showed HLA restriction.

The study sampled nominally healthy donors, though unrecorded immune exposures were likely. In the PCR, 60 Vbeta and 13 Jbeta primers were used. This table comes from immunoSEQ multiplex PCR, and its TCRdb copy is limited to in-frame clones, with some not included. This sample yields 140,000 or so clones, of which under 90% are seen a single time; about 5% belongs to the top ten. This clone appeared once. The antigen remains unidentified. Sequenced: PBMCs. The chain links TRBV10-1 to TRBJ2-2; D is possibly TRBD2 (5 bases). This receptor was identified in a man in his forties in good health and CMV-seronegative. The CDR3 DNA reads as TGCGCCAGCAGGGAGGACGGGACCGGGGAGCTGTTTTTT. As protein: CASREDGTGELFF.